The present T cell receptor beta chain was sequenced within a study of T cells after yellow fever vaccination. Findings and caveats of the study: Clones that expanded after primary vaccination mostly reappeared after the booster (just under 98% CD4, 88% CD8). Weaker, the secondary response peaked sooner, at day 5 versus 15.

The CDR3 is 14 residues long. Looked up from germline, CDR1 is SGHAT and CDR2 is FQNNGV. The V end lost 1 base, the J end lost 8 bases, and 12 bases lay between the germline ends. Comments on this clonotype: Its antigen is as yet unknown.

TCRdb recomputed calls from the 5' RACE reads with MiXCR, one row per CDR3 protein. The sample holds under 400,000 distinct CDR3 sequences, under 15% seen once. The receptor comes from a man between 18 and 29 years old who received the YFV17D yellow fever vaccine. Sequences were derived from CD4+ T cells sorted from PBMCs, sampled 15 days after the yellow fever booster vaccination. V is TRBV11-2 and J is TRBJ2-1; D gene unclear. The CDR3 sequence is CASSLGLIIHEQFF. The CDR3 region has the DNA TGTGCCAGCAGCTTAGGGCTAATCATCCATGAGCAGTTCTTC.